One sample yielded the 11 T cell receptor beta chains listed below, sequenced in a study of cytomegalovirus exposure and HLA in healthy donors. Researchers ran the PCR with 60 Vbeta and 13 Jbeta primers. Here immunoSEQ multiplex PCR was the method, and the copy in TCRdb shows in-frame clones only, minus some. In the table there are approximately 200,000 clones, 80% to 85% of which are singletons. The sample comprised PBMCs. The receptors here all came from a woman younger than 35 in good health and CMV-seropositive.

This chain joins TRBV10-3 and TRBJ1-3; D gene unclear. Germline lookup yields CDR1 ENHRY and CDR2 SYGVKD. The CDR3 is made up of 11 amino acids. V was trimmed by 5 bases and J by 4 bases, leaving 3 bases between them. CDR3 DNA: TGTGCCATCAGTTCGGGAAACACCATATATTTT. Its protein product is CAISSGNTIYF.

The chain couples TRBV6-5 to TRBJ1-5, with 7 positions matching TRBD1. V lost 7 bases to trimming and J lost 6 bases; unmatched junction nucleotides: 3. There are 12 residues in the CDR3. Germline-derived CDR1 and CDR2 are MNHEY and SVGAGI. CDR3 in DNA: TGTGCCAGCACACAGGGGAGTCAGCCCCAGCATTTT. This translates into CASTQGSQPQHF.

The chain employs TRBV7-7 and TRBJ2-5; a weak D match, TRBD1 (8 bases). Germline assignment: CDR1 SSHAT and CDR2 FNYEAQ (reference sequence). Between the trimmed V and J ends, which lost 4 bases and 4 bases, there was a span of 13 bases. The CDR3 is 14 residues long. CDR3 in amino acids: CASSSNRGGETQYF. The CDR3 bases are TGTGCCAGCAGCTCTAACAGGGGGGGAGAGACCCAGTACTTC. Based on the CDR3 plus reference TRBV7-7 and TRBJ2-5, the full variable domain is GAGVSQSPRYKVTKRGQDVTLRCDPISSHATLYWYQQALGQGPEFLTYFNYEAQPDKSGLPSDRFSAERPEGSISTLTIQRTEQRDSAMYRCASSSNRGGETQYFGPGTRLLVL.

The chain employs TRBV14 and TRBJ2-5; 7 bases are shared with TRBD1. The germline V gene has CDR1 SGHDN and CDR2 FVKESK. The CDR3 covers 15 residues. Trimming at V came to 0 bases and at J to 5 bases, leaving 6 bases not matched to a gene. CDR3 DNA: TGTGCCAGCAGCCAAGAAGAAGGGGGCCTGGAGACCCAGTACTTC. This translates into CASSQEEGGLETQYF.

This clone came up a few times. This chain links TRBV5-1 with TRBJ2-2; 7 bases agree with TRBD1. From germline, CDR1 is SGHRS and CDR2 YFSETQ. This CDR3 region has 14 residues. J was trimmed by 9 bases and V by 4 bases; bases with no gene match: 9. The CDR3 region has the DNA TGCGCCAGCAGCAGGGGACAGAATAGGAGGGAGCTGTTTTTT. Translation gives CASSRGQNRRELFF.

This clone has more than one count but fewer than ten. J is TRBJ1-5 and V is TRBV2, with D hard to call. This CDR3 has 16 residues. In germline, CDR1 is SNHLY, CDR2 FYNNEI. Between the trimmed V and J ends, which lost 5 bases and 0 bases, there was a span of 14 bases. The CDR3 DNA sequence: TGTGCCAGCAGTCTACGGGGTGAATATAGCAATCAGCCCCAGCATTTT. The encoded protein is CASSLRGEYSNQPQHF.

The V call is TRBV30, the J call TRBJ1-1, with 10 bases that match TRBD1. This CDR3 has 15 residues. Germline V gives CDR1 GTSNPN, CDR2 SVGIG (reference sequence). V dropped 1 base and J dropped 3; count of bases not matched to a gene: 5. The CDR3 region has the DNA TGTGCCTGGAGTGCAAAGACAGGGGGCTACACTGAAGCTTTCTTT. Amino acids: CAWSAKTGGYTEAFF. The complete variable domain, with remaining parts taken from reference TRBV30 and TRBJ1-1, reads SQTIHQWPATLVQPVGSPLSLECTVEGTSNPNLYWYRQAAGRGLQLLFYSVGIGQISSEVPQNLSASRPQDRQFILSSKKLLLSDSGFYLCAWSAKTGGYTEAFFGQGTRLTVV.

J is TRBJ1-3 and V is TRBV30; maybe TRBD1 (6 bases). This CDR3 contains 14 residues. The V end was cut by 5 bases, the J end by 4 bases, with 15 bases between. Germline V gives CDR1 GTSNPN, CDR2 SVGIG (reference sequence). The CDR3 DNA reads as TGTGCCTGGGCAGCAACAGGGCCAGGAAACACCATATATTTT. Its translation is CAWAATGPGNTIYF. The full variable domain, in which reference TRBV30 and TRBJ1-3 provide the parts outside the CDR3, is SQTIHQWPATLVQPVGSPLSLECTVEGTSNPNLYWYRQAAGRGLQLLFYSVGIGQISSEVPQNLSASRPQDRQFILSSKKLLLSDSGFYLCAWAATGPGNTIYFGEGSWLTVV.

The chain recombines TRBV25-1 with TRBJ1-2; unclear D gene. CDR3 length: 13 amino acids. Looked up from germline, CDR1 is MGHDK and CDR2 is SYGVNS. V lost 0 bases to trimming and J lost 7 bases, with 9 bases between them. CDR3 bases: TGTGCCAGCAGTGAATATCCCGCGGGTGGCTACACCTTC. Its protein is CASSEYPAGGYTF.

The gene calls are TRBV7-9 and TRBJ1-3, with D unresolved. Between the trimmed V and J ends, which lost 3 bases and 0 bases, there was a span of 15 bases. Looked up from germline, CDR1 is SEHNR and CDR2 is FQNEAQ (reference sequence). This CDR3 region has 17 residues. This chain's CDR3 is CASSFKEGPVSGNTIYF. The DNA of the CDR3 is TGTGCCAGCAGCTTTAAGGAGGGCCCAGTCTCTGGAAACACCATATATTTT.

This clone was observed a handful of times. The chain carries TRBV5-4 and TRBJ2-3; 7 positions match TRBD2. The V gene's germline CDR1 is SGHNT and CDR2 YYREEE (reference sequence). Unmatched junction bases numbered 4, after V lost 4 bases and J lost 2 bases. The CDR3 contains 14 residues. For the CDR3, the DNA is TGTGCCAGCAGCCCTGGACTAGACACAGATACGCAGTATTTT. It specifies CASSPGLDTDTQYF.